This T cell receptor beta chain was profiled in a study of cytomegalovirus exposure and HLA in healthy donors. The method was immunoSEQ multiplex PCR; TCRdb's version includes in-frame clones alone and lacks a portion of them. The profile covers about 98,000 clones, with about 88% appearing a single time and about 6% taken by the ten largest. Germline assignment: CDR1 LGHNA and CDR2 YSLEER. With V trimmed by 0 bases and J by 1 base, 8 bases remained unmatched. CDR3 length equals 18 residues. This clone turned up a few times. This TCR was recovered from a man between 18 and 35 years old in good health and CMV-seropositive. V is TRBV4-3 and J is TRBJ2-3; TRBD2 matches at 9 bases. Sequences were obtained from PBMCs. The chain's CDR3 is CASSQDWGLAGRTDTQYF. DNA of the CDR3: TGCGCCAGCAGCCAAGATTGGGGGCTAGCGGGACGCACAGATACGCAGTATTTT.